The next 31 T cell receptor beta chains were all read from a single sample in a study of vaccination effects on CD4 cells after COVID-19. Cultured cells yielded isolated CD4+ T cells after nine to ten days. Confirmation by PCR established that the person had SARS-CoV-2 infection between March and December 2020. Two-dose vaccination with either BNT162b2 or mRNA-1273 was given to the participants. This table comes from immunoSEQ multiplex PCR, and its TCRdb copy is limited to in-frame clones, with some not included. The sample has 40,000 to 45,000 clones, less than 85% seen once. Antigen specificity for these receptors is unknown. Specimen: CD4+ T cells from PBMCs cultured without peptide, collected after COVID-19 vaccination. Receptor source: a human donor who had a prior SARS-CoV-2 infection.

The J gene is TRBJ1-1, the V gene TRBV4-1; D is possibly TRBD1 (6 bases). This CDR3 region has 16 residues. The V gene lost 0 bases and the J gene lost 7 bases, with 18 bases spanning the gap. Per the germline V gene, CDR1 is MGHRA and CDR2 is YSYEKL. In DNA, the CDR3 is TGCGCCAGCAGCCAAGACGGTCGGGGGGCAAGGATTGAAGCTTTCTTT. Amino acids: CASSQDGRGARIEAFF.

This rearrangement joins TRBV30 to TRBJ2-7; no clear D gene. Germline loops: CDR1 GTSNPN, CDR2 SVGIG (reference sequence). V lost 2 bases to trimming and J lost 3 bases, with 11 bases between them. CDR3 length equals 13 residues. The chain's CDR3 is CAWSIGPFYEQYF. The DNA for the CDR3 is TGTGCCTGGAGTATCGGGCCCTTCTACGAGCAGTACTTC.

The chain uses TRBV10-3 and TRBJ2-5; 10 positions match TRBD2. V shed 4 bases, J shed 1 base, and the junction held 6 bases outside the gene matches. The CDR3 spans 16 residues. From germline, CDR1 is ENHRY and CDR2 SYGVKD. Written as DNA, the CDR3 is TGTGCCATCAGTGGTTCGAGCGGGGGGGCCCAAGAGACCCAGTACTTC. This codes for CAISGSSGGAQETQYF.

This clone occurred a few times. This rearrangement joins TRBV14 to TRBJ2-5, with D unresolved. The CDR3 totals 13 residues. Trimming pared 4 bases from V and 2 bases from J, leaving 8 bases between. Germline values: CDR1 SGHDN, CDR2 FVKESK. Here the CDR3 DNA reads TGTGCCAGCAGCCCCGGGCGACAAGAGACCCAGTACTTC. Translation: CASSPGRQETQYF.

The V gene is TRBV4-1, the J gene TRBJ1-2, with 9 bases matching TRBD1. With 1 base clipped from V and 6 bases from J, the junction kept 3 bases outside the gene matches. Germline lookup yields CDR1 MGHRA and CDR2 YSYEKL. The CDR3 totals 14 residues. This CDR3 reads CASSQGDRVDGYTF. The CDR3 DNA is TGCGCCAGCAGCCAAGGGGACAGGGTGGATGGCTACACCTTC.

This clone was seen a handful of times. The chain has TRBV7-9 and TRBJ2-1; a weak D match, TRBD2 (5 bases). CDR3 length: 12 residues. Germline-derived CDR1 and CDR2 are SEHNR and FQNEAQ (reference sequence). V shed 0 bases and J shed 8 bases, with 5 bases lying between them. Written as DNA, the CDR3 is TGTGCCAGCAGCTTAGCGCGGGATGAGCAGTTCTTC. Protein sequence: CASSLARDEQFF.

The CDR3 coding sequence is TGTGCCAGCAGTGAAGGGGGCGGGGCCTACCAAGAGACCCAGTACTTC. It is translated as CASSEGGGAYQETQYF. This chain connects TRBV6-1 to TRBJ2-5; perhaps TRBD2 as D (6 bases). The CDR3 length is 16 residues. Germline-derived CDR1 and CDR2 are MNHNS and SASEGT. V was shortened by 1 base and J by 0 bases, with 12 bases between the two germline ends.

The rearrangement links TRBV5-1 to TRBJ2-7; TRBD2 agrees at 11 bases. With V trimmed by 2 bases and J by 2 bases, 3 bases remained unmatched. CDR1 SGHRS and CDR2 YFSETQ come from the germline V gene. This CDR3 is 15 amino acids long. This CDR3 reads CASSFLAGGTYEQYF. CDR3 DNA: TGCGCCAGCAGCTTCCTAGCGGGGGGCACCTACGAGCAGTACTTC.

This rearrangement joins TRBV11-2 to TRBJ2-7; 7 bases align to TRBD2. Germline-derived CDR1 and CDR2 are SGHAT and FQNNGV. The CDR3 spans 15 residues. Trimming at V came to 0 bases and at J to 5 bases, leaving 7 bases not matched to a gene. The CDR3 sequence: CASSLDGRGWDEQYF. CDR3 coding DNA: TGTGCCAGCAGCTTAGATGGGAGGGGTTGGGACGAGCAGTACTTC. Looking up the rest from reference TRBV11-2 and TRBJ2-7 gives the full variable domain: EAGVAQSPRYKIIEKRQSVAFWCNPISGHATLYWYQQILGQGPKLLIQFQNNGVVDDSQLPKDRFSAERLKGVDSTLKIQPAKLEDSAVYLCASSLDGRGWDEQYFGPGTRLTVT.

The genes are TRBV12-3 or TRBV12-4 and TRBJ2-7; TRBD1 is a possible D gene (6 bases). The CDR3 spans 13 residues. Trimming took 6 bases from V and 3 from J, leaving 12 bases between them. CDR3: CASSPGQLYEQYF. The CDR3 region has the DNA TGTGCCAGCAGCCCTGGACAGCTCTACGAGCAGTACTTC.

V gene TRBV19 combines with J gene TRBJ2-2; 9 bases fit TRBD1. The CDR3 runs to 15 residues. The V gene end was trimmed by 6 bases and the J gene end by 3 bases; junction bases not matched to a gene: 5. The V gene's germline CDR1 is LNHDA and CDR2 SQIVND (reference sequence). For the CDR3, the DNA is TGTGCCAGTAGCTTATGGACAGGGGACACCGGGGAGCTGTTTTTT. This codes for CASSLWTGDTGELFF.

CDR3 nucleotides: TGTGCCTGGAGCCTAGCGGGGGGGGGAGATACGCAGTATTTT. It is translated as CAWSLAGGGDTQYF. The chain links TRBV30 to TRBJ2-3; 12 positions match TRBD2. The J segment lost 5 bases and the V segment lost 3 bases, leaving 3 bases of the junction unmatched. The CDR3 runs 14 residues. CDR1 GTSNPN and CDR2 SVGIG come from the germline V gene (reference sequence).

This chain connects TRBV11-2 to TRBJ1-3, with TRBD1 identical over 7 bases. Germline CDR1 is SGHAT and CDR2 is FQNNGV. This CDR3 spans 15 amino acids. The trim removed 1 base at V and 4 bases at J, leaving 4 bases unmatched. CDR3 in amino acids: CASSLGTGTGNTIYF. Here the CDR3 DNA reads TGTGCCAGCAGCTTAGGGACAGGCACAGGAAACACCATATATTTT.

The J gene is TRBJ2-1, the V gene TRBV18; perhaps TRBD2 as D (5 bases). The CDR3 is made up of 14 amino acids. V lost 4 bases and J 2 bases, leaving 9 bases between the germline ends. In germline, CDR1 is KGHSH, CDR2 LQKENI. The DNA for the CDR3 is TGTGCCAGCTCACTAGACGGGACCTACAATGAGCAGTTCTTC. Amino acids: CASSLDGTYNEQFF.

The chain links TRBV30 to TRBJ2-1; D unclear. Germline lookup yields CDR1 GTSNPN and CDR2 SVGIG (reference sequence). This CDR3 has 14 residues. V was pared by 1 base and J by 4 bases, with 11 bases between. CDR3 region: CAWSDGQLYNEQFF. In DNA form, the CDR3 reads TGTGCCTGGAGTGACGGGCAGCTATACAATGAGCAGTTCTTC.

The CDR3 protein is CASSLAGTGPYEQYF. In DNA form, the CDR3 reads TGTGCCAGCAGCTTAGCCGGGACAGGGCCCTACGAGCAGTACTTC. The J gene is TRBJ2-7, the V gene TRBV7-2; TRBD1 aligns across 9 bases. This CDR3 contains 15 residues. The V gene end was trimmed by 0 bases and the J gene end by 2 bases; junction bases not matched to a gene: 2. In germline, CDR1 is SGHTA, CDR2 FQGNSA.

The V and J genes are TRBV21-1 and TRBJ1-6; the table's D call TRBD1 went unverified against the DNA. TRBV21-1 is classified as a pseudogene. The CDR3 contains 23 residues. Written as DNA, the CDR3 is TGTGCCAGCAGCAAAAGCCCTCCGGGACAGGGAGGGTGGTACCACCCTTATAATTCACCCCTCCACTTT. Its protein product is CASSKSPPGQGGWYHPYNSPLHF.

The chain uses TRBV4-2 and TRBJ2-7, with D possibly matching TRBD2 (5 bases). CDR1 is LGHNA, CDR2 YNFKEQ, per germline. V dropped 0 bases and J dropped 3 bases, with 9 bases sitting between them. CDR3 length: 14 amino acids. The CDR3 here is CASSQDRLFYEQYF. CDR3 bases: TGTGCCAGCAGCCAAGATAGACTATTCTACGAGCAGTACTTC.

The rearrangement links TRBV11-3 to TRBJ2-5; 9 bases agree with TRBD1. The germline V gene encodes CDR1 SGHNT and CDR2 YENEEA. J was trimmed by 6 bases and V by 0 bases; bases with no gene match: 14. The CDR3 covers 18 residues. The CDR3 spells CASSLEPSGTGGEKTQYF. In DNA, the CDR3 is TGTGCCAGCAGCTTAGAACCCTCGGGAACAGGGGGCGAGAAGACCCAGTACTTC.

The rearrangement links TRBV7-2 to TRBJ2-5, with D unclear. CDR1 is SGHTA, CDR2 FQGNSA, per germline. The CDR3 totals 12 residues. V was trimmed by 2 bases and J by 4 bases, leaving 5 bases between them. The CDR3: CASSLLLETQYF. CDR3 in DNA: TGTGCCAGCAGCTTATTATTAGAGACCCAGTACTTC.

V gene TRBV12-5 combines with J gene TRBJ2-7, with TRBD2 identical over 7 bases. Germline CDR1 is LGHNT and CDR2 is FRNRAP. CDR3 length: 17 amino acids. The trim removed 2 bases at V and 2 bases at J, leaving 12 bases unmatched. This CDR3 is CASGLQVGGTVTYEQYF. CDR3 coding DNA: TGTGCTAGTGGTTTGCAAGTGGGAGGGACTGTAACCTACGAGCAGTACTTC.

The rearrangement joins TRBV6-4 to TRBJ2-1, with D perhaps matching TRBD1 (6 bases). The V gene's germline CDR1 is MRHNA and CDR2 SNTAGT. This CDR3 region has 13 residues. V lost 5 bases and J lost 5, with 10 bases in between. The CDR3 DNA sequence: TGTGCCAGCAGTACCCACAGGGACAATGAGCAGTTCTTC. Its translation: CASSTHRDNEQFF.

The V and J genes are TRBV5-1 and TRBJ2-5; D uncertain. The CDR3 spans 15 residues. The germline V gene has CDR1 SGHRS and CDR2 YFSETQ. Trimming removed 0 bases at V and 2 bases at J, with 11 bases between. CDR3 nucleotide sequence: TGCGCCAGCAGCTTGGTTGTGGGCGCACAAGAGACCCAGTACTTC. This translates into CASSLVVGAQETQYF.

This chain uses TRBV2 with TRBJ2-7, with a possible D match to TRBD2 (6 bases). The ends were cut back, 4 bases at V and 7 bases at J, with 20 bases in the middle. CDR3 length equals 15 residues. In germline, CDR1 is SNHLY, CDR2 FYNNEI. The CDR3 loop reads CASSVTGTVKREQYF. The CDR3 DNA is TGTGCCAGCAGTGTAACCGGGACTGTGAAACGGGAGCAGTACTTC.

The rearrangement links TRBV11-3 to TRBJ2-5, with 9 bases matching TRBD2. The V gene end was trimmed by 5 bases and the J gene end by 4 bases; junction bases not matched to a gene: 11. This CDR3 is 16 amino acids long. CDR1 is SGHNT, CDR2 YENEEA, per germline. The CDR3 loop reads CASSASRGGRGETQYF. The CDR3 coding sequence is TGTGCCAGCAGCGCCTCGCGGGGCGGGAGGGGAGAGACCCAGTACTTC.

As regards this clone: Distinct nucleotide sequences in the sample also encode this CDR3. The chain joins TRBV30 to TRBJ2-3, with no clear D. The germline V gene has CDR1 GTSNPN and CDR2 SVGIG (reference sequence). This CDR3 has 13 residues. Trimming took 0 bases from V and 4 from J, leaving 8 bases between them. The CDR3, as DNA: TGTGCCTGGAGTGTACGACGAGCAGATACGCAGTATTTT. Translating gives CAWSVRRADTQYF.

The chain has TRBV2 and TRBJ1-5, with D maybe TRBD1 (5 bases). Germline V gene data show CDR1 as SNHLY and CDR2 as FYNNEI. Trimming shortened V by 5 bases and J by 2 bases, and 19 bases separated the two germline ends. This CDR3 region has 17 residues. DNA for the CDR3: TGTGCCAGCAGTTTTGACAGTCGTCGCGGTGGCAATCAGCCCCAGCATTTT. Its translation is CASSFDSRRGGNQPQHF.

The chain employs TRBV28 and TRBJ2-7; D gene unclear. V lost 5 bases to trimming and J lost 3 bases, with 2 bases between them. In germline, CDR1 is MDHEN, CDR2 SYDVKM. This CDR3 is built from 10 residues. CDR3 sequence (DNA): TGTGCCAGCAGTGACTACGAGCAGTACTTC. Protein sequence: CASSDYEQYF.

In nucleotides, the CDR3 is TGTGCCAGCAGCCAGGAGTGGGGAAACGGGGAGCTGTTTTTT. This codes for CASSQEWGNGELFF. J is TRBJ2-2 and V is TRBV5-5, with unresolved D. Germline lookup yields CDR1 SGHKS and CDR2 YYEKEE (reference sequence). V lost 4 bases and J lost 7, with 14 bases in between. CDR3 length equals 14 residues.

This clone was recorded a few times. This chain joins TRBV29-1 and TRBJ1-2, with TRBD1 matching 9 bases. The CDR3 spans 14 residues. J lost 5 bases, V lost 6 bases, and 10 bases had no gene match. Per germline, CDR1 SQVTM and CDR2 ANQGSEA. CDR3 DNA: TGCAGCGTAGGGACAGGGTACCCTTCTTATGGCTACACCTTC. This gives the protein CSVGTGYPSYGYTF.

CDR3 in DNA: TGTGCCAGTAGTATCGGCGGGGGTGCGGAGACCCAGTACTTC. This encodes CASSIGGGAETQYF. The rearrangement links TRBV19 to TRBJ2-5; TRBD2 agrees at 7 bases. The germline CDR1 and CDR2 sequences are LNHDA and SQIVND (reference sequence). The CDR3 is 14 residues long. Trimming removed 3 bases from V and 5 bases from J; junction bases left unmatched: 6.